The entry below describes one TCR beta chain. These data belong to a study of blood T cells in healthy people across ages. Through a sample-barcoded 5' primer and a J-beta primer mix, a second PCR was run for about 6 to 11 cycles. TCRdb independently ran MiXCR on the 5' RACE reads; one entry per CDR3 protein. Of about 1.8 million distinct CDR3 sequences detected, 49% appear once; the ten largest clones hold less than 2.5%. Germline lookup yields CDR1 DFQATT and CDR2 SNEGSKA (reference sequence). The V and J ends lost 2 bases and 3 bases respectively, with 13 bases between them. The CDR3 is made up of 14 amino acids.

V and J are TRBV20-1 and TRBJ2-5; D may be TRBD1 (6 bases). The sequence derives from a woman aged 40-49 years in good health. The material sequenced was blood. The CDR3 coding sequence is TGCAGTGCTAGACGATTAGGACAGAAAGAGACCCAGTACTTC. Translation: CSARRLGQKETQYF.